Below, 27 T cell receptor beta chains from the same sample are listed, as sequenced in a study of CD8 T cells in ankylosing spondylitis. Each CDR3 protein is one row after TCRdb ran MiXCR on the 5' RACE reads. The sample consists of nearly 250,000 distinct CDR3 sequences, 32% of them appearing once. Sequenced sample: blood, either unsorted or a sorted T cell fraction (not recorded which). The receptors stem from a male donor with ankylosing spondylitis or in good health (not recorded which).

The chain employs TRBV5-1 and TRBJ2-7; 9 positions match TRBD1. The germline CDR1 and CDR2 sequences are SGHRS and YFSETQ. The CDR3 has 15 residues. The trim removed 4 bases at V and 1 base at J, leaving 6 bases unmatched. For the CDR3, the DNA is TGCGCCAGCAGCCTCCAGACAGGGGGGTCCTACGAGCAGTACTTC. It translates to CASSLQTGGSYEQYF.

There are a few counts of this clonotype. V usage is TRBV20-1 and J usage is TRBJ2-7, with D perhaps TRBD2 (5 bases). In germline, CDR1 is DFQATT, CDR2 SNEGSKA (reference sequence). The CDR3 consists of 14 residues. V was pared by 3 bases and J by 1 base, with 13 bases between. Here the CDR3 reads CSASSPGMSYEQYF. The CDR3 nucleotides read TGCAGTGCTAGCTCCCCGGGGATGTCCTACGAGCAGTACTTC.

The rearrangement uses TRBV12-3 or TRBV12-4 and TRBJ2-3; D possibly corresponds to TRBD2 (5 bases). V lost 7 bases and J 2 bases, leaving 10 bases between the germline ends. The CDR3 length is 13 residues. The CDR3 is CASTPGVTDTQYF. In DNA, the CDR3 is TGTGCCAGCACCCCCGGGGTCACAGATACGCAGTATTTT.

The chain couples TRBV12-3 or TRBV12-4 to TRBJ1-5; D is unclear. V lost 2 bases to trimming and J lost 2 bases, with 4 bases between them. This CDR3 has 13 residues. In DNA form, the CDR3 reads TGTGCCAGCAGTTTACTGGGCAATCAGCCCCAGCATTTT. It is translated as CASSLLGNQPQHF.

This sequence joins TRBV6-1 and TRBJ2-5; tentative D call: TRBD2 (6 bases). Trimming removed 7 bases at V and 0 bases at J, with 24 bases between. The germline V gene has CDR1 MNHNS and CDR2 SASEGT. The CDR3 runs 18 residues. The CDR3 loop reads CASTLGRQGLPHQETQYF. The CDR3, as DNA: TGTGCCAGCACCCTGGGGAGGCAGGGCCTTCCCCACCAAGAGACCCAGTACTTC.

The chain couples TRBV6-2 or TRBV6-3 to TRBJ2-5; D ambiguous. The CDR3 runs 15 residues. The germline V gene has CDR1 MNHEY and CDR2 SVGEGT. V lost 0 bases to trimming and J lost 5 bases, with 13 bases between them. The CDR3 nucleotides are TGTGCCAGCAGTTACTCGAAGTATAGGCCGGAGACCCAGTACTTC. Translating it yields CASSYSKYRPETQYF.

This clonotype was counted between two and nine times. The rearrangement links TRBV10-3 to TRBJ2-7; D is undetermined. This CDR3 spans 14 amino acids. Deletions cut 4 bases from V and 1 base from J, with 11 bases between. Looked up from germline, CDR1 is ENHRY and CDR2 is SYGVKD. CDR3 loop: CAISAGGASYEQYF. The CDR3 nucleotides are TGTGCCATCAGTGCGGGCGGCGCATCCTACGAGCAGTACTTC.

The V call is TRBV28, the J call TRBJ2-1; TRBD1 aligns across 7 bases. Germline V gene lookup returns CDR1 MDHEN and CDR2 SYDVKM. CDR3 size: 14 residues. The V gene end was trimmed by 6 bases and the J gene end by 0 bases; junction bases not matched to a gene: 2. The CDR3 is CASSGQASYNEQFF. CDR3 nucleotide sequence: TGTGCCAGCAGCGGACAGGCCTCCTACAATGAGCAGTTCTTC.

This clonotype has just a few counts. The chain's CDR3 is CSARDFGDTEAFF. CDR3 nucleotides: TGCAGTGCTAGAGATTTTGGTGACACTGAAGCTTTCTTT. This sequence joins TRBV20-1 and TRBJ1-1; D uncertain. V shed 0 bases and J shed 3 bases, with 8 bases lying between them. Germline V gene lookup returns CDR1 DFQATT and CDR2 SNEGSKA (reference sequence). This CDR3 contains 13 residues.

This clonotype was observed a handful of times. The chain carries TRBV4-2 and TRBJ1-1; 10 positions match TRBD1. This CDR3 region has 14 residues. The trim removed 3 bases at V and 5 bases at J, leaving 3 bases unmatched. Germline V lookup: CDR1 LGHNA, CDR2 YNFKEQ. Written as DNA, the CDR3 is TGTGCCAGCAGCCAGCCGGGACAGGGGACTGAAGCTTTCTTT. This sequence encodes CASSQPGQGTEAFF.

The chain recombines TRBV6-1 with TRBJ2-3; D unclear. Per germline, CDR1 MNHNS and CDR2 SASEGT. V was trimmed by 6 bases and J by 7 bases, leaving 5 bases between them. The length of the CDR3 is 10 residues. CDR3 DNA sequence: TGTGCCAGCAGATCCAATACGCAGTATTTT. Translating it yields CASRSNTQYF.

This clonotype was picked up many times. The genes are TRBV29-1 and TRBJ2-1; tentative D call: TRBD2 (5 bases). Trimming left V 6 bases short and J 7 bases short, with 10 bases between. This CDR3 is 11 amino acids long. Germline assignment: CDR1 SQVTM and CDR2 ANQGSEA. The CDR3 loop reads CSVGLWNEQFF. The CDR3 DNA is TGCAGCGTAGGACTGTGGAATGAGCAGTTCTTC.

This chain uses TRBV7-9 with TRBJ1-2, with 8 positions matching TRBD1. CDR1 SEHNR and CDR2 FQNEAQ come from the germline V gene (reference sequence). The CDR3 is made up of 16 amino acids. The J segment lost 8 bases and the V segment lost 7 bases, leaving 18 bases of the junction unmatched. CDR3 amino acids: CASTESLLDRERGYTF. CDR3 coding DNA: TGTGCCAGCACCGAGTCCCTACTGGACAGGGAGAGGGGCTACACCTTC. The full variable domain, in which reference TRBV7-9 and TRBJ1-2 provide the parts outside the CDR3, is DTGVSQNPRHKITKRGQNVTFRCDPISEHNRLYWYRQTLGQGPEFLTYFQNEAQLEKSRLLSDRFSAERPKGSFSTLEIQRTEQGDSAMYLCASTESLLDRERGYTFGSGTRLTVV.

This sequence joins TRBV7-6 and TRBJ2-7; 10 bases map to TRBD1. CDR1 and CDR2 from the germline V gene are SGHVS and FNYEAQ. The CDR3 has 15 residues. The V and J ends lost 5 bases and 7 bases, in that order; junction bases with no gene match: 11. The CDR3 loop is CASSATGGVPGEQYF. The CDR3 coding sequence is TGTGCCAGCAGCGCGACAGGGGGCGTCCCTGGTGAGCAGTACTTC.

This chain connects TRBV12-3 or TRBV12-4 to TRBJ1-5; D gene uncertain. Trimming took 8 bases from V and 0 from J, leaving 11 bases between them. The CDR3 contains 14 residues. DNA for the CDR3: TGTGCCAGCGCCAAAGCACATAGCAATCAGCCCCAGCATTTT. This encodes CASAKAHSNQPQHF.

In its sample, this clonotype was seen a few times. The rearrangement links TRBV12-3 or TRBV12-4 to TRBJ1-5, with 9 bases fitting TRBD1. V trimming: 6 bases; J trimming: 3 bases; junction bases outside the gene matches: 3. This CDR3 region has 14 residues. The CDR3 sequence is CASSGTGNNQPQHF. The CDR3 DNA follows: TGTGCCAGCAGCGGGACAGGGAACAATCAGCCCCAGCATTTT.

This chain links TRBV9 with TRBJ2-1; possibly TRBD1 for D (7 bases). Trimming stripped 4 bases from V and 2 bases from J, with 10 bases between. Germline V gives CDR1 SGDLS, CDR2 YYNGEE. This CDR3 is 14 amino acids long. This chain's CDR3 is CASSQGGPYNEQFF. The CDR3 region has the DNA TGTGCCAGCAGCCAGGGGGGACCCTACAATGAGCAGTTCTTC.

This clonotype has a single count. The V gene is TRBV20-1, the J gene TRBJ1-5; 9 bases align to TRBD1. This CDR3 is 14 amino acids long. Germline lookup yields CDR1 DFQATT and CDR2 SNEGSKA (reference sequence). The junction had 5 bases not matched to a gene; V was cut back by 2 bases and J by 6 bases. The CDR3 is CSARKTGGIQPQHF. The CDR3 DNA reads as TGCAGTGCTAGAAAAACAGGGGGCATTCAGCCCCAGCATTTT.

The rearrangement joins TRBV20-1 to TRBJ2-5; a possible D gene is TRBD2 (6 bases). CDR3 size: 14 residues. Trimming took off 0 bases at V and 9 bases at J, with 17 bases between the two ends. Germline V CDR1 and CDR2: DFQATT, SNEGSKA (reference sequence). The CDR3 protein is CSARDLGTQDAQYF. For the CDR3, the DNA is TGCAGTGCTAGAGATCTTGGGACTCAGGACGCCCAGTACTTC.

This clonotype was counted between two and nine times. This chain uses TRBV12-3 or TRBV12-4 with TRBJ2-7, with 9 nucleotides matching TRBD1. The CDR3 is made up of 13 amino acids. Trimming at V came to 4 bases and at J to 3 bases, leaving 1 base not matched to a gene. CDR3 DNA: TGTGCCAGCAGTTGGGGACAGGGCTACGAGCAGTACTTC. It specifies CASSWGQGYEQYF.

This chain joins TRBV10-3 and TRBJ2-5, with 8 bases identical to TRBD1. With 0 bases clipped from V and 5 bases from J, the junction kept 5 bases outside the gene matches. Germline CDR1 is ENHRY and CDR2 is SYGVKD. The length of the CDR3 is 15 residues. The CDR3 reads CAISESQGARETQYF. Here the CDR3 DNA reads TGTGCCATCAGTGAGTCCCAGGGGGCAAGGGAGACCCAGTACTTC.

The chain combines TRBV25-1 with TRBJ2-2; D possibly corresponds to TRBD1 (6 bases). The length of the CDR3 is 17 residues. Per the germline V gene, CDR1 is MGHDK and CDR2 is SYGVNS. V lost 8 bases and J lost 0, with 19 bases in between. CDR3 coding DNA: TGTGCCAGCGAACAGGGAGTCCGTCTAACGAACACCGGGGAGCTGTTTTTT. Translating gives CASEQGVRLTNTGELFF.

This clonotype was recorded a few times. This sequence joins TRBV7-6 and TRBJ2-7; D uncertain. The V gene's germline CDR1 is SGHVS and CDR2 FNYEAQ. The CDR3 contains 12 residues. Trimming cost V 2 bases and J 6 bases, with 8 bases left between them. The CDR3 protein is CASSLPLAEQYF. CDR3 sequence (DNA): TGTGCCAGCAGCTTACCCCTCGCCGAGCAGTACTTC.

The rearrangement uses TRBV5-1 and TRBJ1-1; D not certain. The CDR3 extends over 12 amino acids. Per germline, CDR1 SGHRS and CDR2 YFSETQ. V was pared by 4 bases and J by 7 bases, with 11 bases between. The CDR3 region has the DNA TGCGCCAGCAGCGAGGACCGCCTTGAAGCTTTCTTT. This translates into CASSEDRLEAFF.

This clonotype has at least ten counts. The chain uses TRBV20-1 and TRBJ2-6; D is possibly TRBD1 or TRBD2 (6 bases each). This CDR3 is built from 13 residues. Trimming stripped 7 bases from V and 1 base from J, with 8 bases between. CDR1 and CDR2 (germline): DFQATT, SNEGSKA (reference sequence). Here the CDR3 DNA reads TGCAGTGGGGGGGCGTCTGGGGCCAACGTCCTGACTTTC. It specifies CSGGASGANVLTF.

V is TRBV15 and J is TRBJ2-7; 7 bases agree with TRBD2. Germline CDR1 LNHNV, CDR2 YYDKDF (reference sequence). The CDR3 is 15 amino acids. Losses at the gene ends were 5 bases for V and 1 base for J; bases not matched to a gene: 8. CDR3 DNA: TGTGCCACCAGCGAGACCCCCGGGGGGTCCTACGAGCAGTACTTC. Protein: CATSETPGGSYEQYF.

V is TRBV7-9 and J is TRBJ2-7; D might be TRBD1 or TRBD2, each matching 5 bases. The CDR3 runs to 15 residues. Looked up from germline, CDR1 is SEHNR and CDR2 is FQNEAQ (reference sequence). The V and J ends lost 5 bases and 4 bases respectively, with 18 bases between them. This CDR3 is CASSDPGRSLYEQYF. The CDR3 nucleotides read TGTGCCAGCAGCGATCCGGGACGGAGCCTTTACGAGCAGTACTTC.